Listed here are 27 T cell receptor beta chains from one sample, sequenced in a study of response to subunit inactivated influenza vaccine. From the RT-PCR reads, TCRdb called clonotypes with MiXCR, one entry per CDR3 protein. The table lists roughly 700,000 distinct CDR3 sequences, around 14% of them singletons, with less than 7% in the top ten. The sequences come from PBMCs from blood, collected around two weeks before vaccination. The receptors originated from a man between 50 and 59 years old who received an inactivated influenza vaccine.

This sequence joins TRBV5-4 and TRBJ2-7, with D maybe TRBD1 (6 bases). V gave up 2 bases and J gave up 6 bases, with 18 bases separating them. CDR3 size: 15 residues. The germline V gene encodes CDR1 SGHNT and CDR2 YYREEE (reference sequence). CDR3 in amino acids: CASSLGQSLPLEQYF. In DNA form, the CDR3 reads TGTGCCAGCAGCTTAGGACAGTCTCTCCCTCTCGAGCAGTACTTC.

The rearrangement joins TRBV29-1 to TRBJ2-1, with D unclear. This CDR3 has 11 residues. Trimming removed 5 bases from V and 7 bases from J, with 9 bases in between. The germline CDR1 and CDR2 sequences are SQVTM and ANQGSEA. CDR3 DNA sequence: TGCAGCGTTTATGATAGGAATGAGCAGTTCTTC. Translated: CSVYDRNEQFF.

There are many counts of this clonotype. The rearrangement joins TRBV7-2 to TRBJ2-7; 8 bases match TRBD1. V shed 5 bases and J 3 bases; nucleotides not matched to a gene: 3. The germline gives CDR1 SGHTA, CDR2 FQGNSA. The CDR3 has 13 amino acids. CDR3 residues: CASSRDRYYEQYF. The CDR3, as DNA: TGTGCCAGCAGCCGGGACAGGTACTACGAGCAGTACTTC.

The rearrangement links TRBV6-2 or TRBV6-3 to TRBJ2-7; D might be TRBD1 (6 bases). V lost 2 bases and J 5 bases, leaving 10 bases between the germline ends. This CDR3 is 13 amino acids long. The germline CDR1 and CDR2 sequences are MNHEY and SVGEGT. The CDR3 coding sequence is TGTGCCAGCAGTTACGGGACAAGGGACGAGCAGTACTTC. Translation: CASSYGTRDEQYF.

This clonotype came up a few times. The chain recombines TRBV20-1 with TRBJ1-2; the D gene is possibly TRBD1 (5 bases). CDR1 DFQATT and CDR2 SNEGSKA come from the germline V gene (reference sequence). V was clipped by 0 bases and J by 8 bases, with 13 bases between them. The CDR3 contains 13 residues. CDR3 nucleotides: TGCAGTGCTAGAGAGGGGGGGTCGCGGGGCTACACCTTC. It codes for CSAREGGSRGYTF.

This chain joins TRBV9 and TRBJ1-1; 8 positions match TRBD1. Trimming took 1 base from V and 3 from J; bases not matched to a gene: 5. Germline V gene lookup returns CDR1 SGDLS and CDR2 YYNGEE. The CDR3 runs to 15 residues. DNA for the CDR3: TGTGCCAGCAGCGTAACTGCAGGGGGCCACACTGAAGCTTTCTTT. It yields the protein CASSVTAGGHTEAFF.

The chain carries TRBV10-3 and TRBJ2-3; weak D call: TRBD2 (6 bases). Trimming stripped 0 bases from V and 2 bases from J, with 9 bases between. Germline V gives CDR1 ENHRY, CDR2 SYGVKD. The CDR3 is 15 amino acids. The CDR3 coding sequence is TGTGCCATCAGTGAGTCTGGGGGGACCACAGATACGCAGTATTTT. Its translation: CAISESGGTTDTQYF.

This clonotype came up many times. The gene calls are TRBV5-1 and TRBJ2-2; D unclear. The CDR3 runs 15 residues. From germline, CDR1 is SGHRS and CDR2 YFSETQ. V was cut by 1 base and J by 4 bases, with 11 bases left in between. The chain's CDR3 is CASSLSPWGTGELFF. In DNA form, the CDR3 reads TGCGCCAGCAGCTTGTCCCCCTGGGGCACCGGGGAGCTGTTTTTT.

In this sample, this clonotype turned up a few times. DNA for the CDR3: TGTGCCAGCAGCCAACCAAACGTGGACAGCTACACTCCCTCCTACAATGAGCAGTTCTTC. Translation: CASSQPNVDSYTPSYNEQFF. The J gene is TRBJ2-1, the V gene TRBV4-2, with D maybe TRBD1 (6 bases). CDR3 length equals 20 residues. From germline, CDR1 is LGHNA and CDR2 YNFKEQ. Trimming removed 2 bases from V and 0 bases from J, with 23 bases in between.

This clonotype showed up just a few times. This rearrangement joins TRBV6-2 or TRBV6-3 to TRBJ2-3; TRBD2 agrees at 11 bases. V shed 6 bases and J 3 bases; nucleotides not matched to a gene: 11. Looked up from germline, CDR1 is MNHEY and CDR2 is SVGEGT. The CDR3 covers 17 residues. The CDR3 DNA reads TGTGCCAGCAGCCCCTCGGGACTAGCGGATAAAACAGATACGCAGTATTTT. This codes for CASSPSGLADKTDTQYF.

The chain is built from TRBV20-1 and TRBJ2-1; 10 positions agree with TRBD2. The CDR3 covers 14 residues. Germline V gives CDR1 DFQATT, CDR2 SNEGSKA (reference sequence). The junction had 5 bases not matched to a gene; V was cut back by 6 bases and J by 3 bases. The CDR3 is CSAGLAAHYNEQFF. The CDR3 bases are TGCAGTGCAGGACTAGCGGCCCACTACAATGAGCAGTTCTTC.

Ten or more counts support this clonotype. The V and J genes are TRBV4-2 and TRBJ1-3, with 8 bases fitting TRBD1. V was clipped by 0 bases and J by 9 bases; unmatched bases: 25. This CDR3 comprises 21 residues. Germline V gene lookup returns CDR1 LGHNA and CDR2 YNFKEQ. The CDR3 DNA sequence: TGTGCCAGCAGCCAAGATATTTCGGGGACAGGAGTGGCCTTTAGGGCGAGCACCATATATTTT. It encodes CASSQDISGTGVAFRASTIYF.

This chain links TRBV28 with TRBJ1-1, with unresolved D. The V end lost 1 base, the J end lost 4 bases, and 16 bases lay between the germline ends. The CDR3 loop spans 16 amino acids. The germline CDR1 and CDR2 sequences are MDHEN and SYDVKM. CDR3 residues: CASSLFVFGEGTEAFF. The CDR3 DNA is TGTGCCAGCAGTTTATTCGTTTTCGGGGAGGGCACTGAAGCTTTCTTT. The variable domain in full, with the rest retrieved from reference TRBV28 and TRBJ1-1, is DVKVTQSSRYLVKRTGEKVFLECVQDMDHENMFWYRQDPGLGLRLIYFSYDVKMKEKGDIPEGYSVSREKKERFSLILESASTNQTSMYLCASSLFVFGEGTEAFFGQGTRLTVV.

This clonotype was observed many times. The J gene is TRBJ2-2, the V gene TRBV20-1, with 10 bases aligning to TRBD2. With 5 bases clipped from V and 6 bases from J, the junction kept 9 bases outside the gene matches. This CDR3 region has 15 residues. Germline V CDR1 and CDR2: DFQATT, SNEGSKA (reference sequence). CDR3 DNA sequence: TGCAGTGCTGGTCTAGCGGGAGTTAGGGCCGGGGAGCTGTTTTTT. It encodes CSAGLAGVRAGELFF.

DNA for the CDR3: TGCGCCAGCAGCTTGGCCCCACAGGCGGTAAACGAGCAGTACTTC. This encodes CASSLAPQAVNEQYF. V gene TRBV5-1 combines with J gene TRBJ2-7, with a possible D match to TRBD1 (5 bases). Per the germline V gene, CDR1 is SGHRS and CDR2 is YFSETQ. The CDR3 is made up of 15 amino acids. V shed 0 bases and J shed 5 bases, with 15 bases lying between them.

This clonotype was counted a few times. The rearrangement uses TRBV10-3 and TRBJ1-2, with D unclear. Trimming took 4 bases from V and 0 from J, leaving 9 bases between them. The CDR3 runs to 14 residues. CDR1 is ENHRY, CDR2 SYGVKD, per germline. The DNA of the CDR3 is TGTGCCATCAGTGTAGGGAGGGCTAACTATGGCTACACCTTC. It yields the protein CAISVGRANYGYTF.

This clonotype was seen only a few times. The chain employs TRBV7-2 and TRBJ2-5; TRBD2 agrees at 8 bases. Germline CDR1 and CDR2: SGHTA and FQGNSA. V was clipped by 5 bases and J by 5 bases; unmatched bases: 4. The CDR3 has 13 residues. The DNA for the CDR3 is TGTGCCAGCAGCAGGACTAGCTTGGAGACCCAGTACTTC. This codes for CASSRTSLETQYF.

This chain connects TRBV9 to TRBJ2-3; 11 bases fit TRBD2. J lost 0 bases, V lost 4 bases, and 7 bases had no gene match. The CDR3 totals 17 residues. Germline V gene data show CDR1 as SGDLS and CDR2 as YYNGEE. CDR3 region: CASSFRTSGLSTDTQYF. The DNA for the CDR3 is TGTGCCAGCAGCTTCCGGACTAGCGGGTTGAGCACAGATACGCAGTATTTT.

V and J are TRBV19 and TRBJ2-5, with a tentative D call TRBD1 (6 bases). The V end lost 2 bases, the J end lost 3 bases, and 13 bases lay between the germline ends. CDR3 size: 15 residues. The germline V gene has CDR1 LNHDA and CDR2 SQIVND (reference sequence). As DNA, the CDR3 is TGTGCCAGTAGTATATCGGCGGCAGGGGAAGAGACCCAGTACTTC. It is translated as CASSISAAGEETQYF.

The chain employs TRBV10-3 and TRBJ2-5; 12 positions match TRBD2. Per the germline V gene, CDR1 is ENHRY and CDR2 is SYGVKD. The trim removed 7 bases at V and 4 bases at J, leaving 4 bases unmatched. This CDR3 region has 14 residues. The CDR3 here is CAITTGLAGETQYF. CDR3 sequence (DNA): TGTGCCATCACTACGGGACTAGCGGGAGAGACCCAGTACTTC.

The rearrangement links TRBV7-2 to TRBJ2-1; TRBD2 aligns across 12 bases. CDR3 length: 14 residues. Looked up from germline, CDR1 is SGHTA and CDR2 is FQGNSA. J lost 10 bases, V lost 5 bases, and 6 bases had no gene match. This CDR3 reads CASSPDLAGGEQFF. For the CDR3, the DNA is TGTGCCAGCAGCCCTGACCTAGCGGGAGGGGAGCAGTTCTTC.

As DNA, the CDR3 is TGCAGTGCTAGAGATCCCCTTCGGGGGGAGCAGTACTTC. It specifies CSARDPLRGEQYF. The chain is built from TRBV20-1 and TRBJ2-7; D possibly corresponds to TRBD2 (6 bases). The germline CDR1 and CDR2 sequences are DFQATT and SNEGSKA (reference sequence). The CDR3 runs 13 residues. The V and J ends lost 0 bases and 7 bases respectively, with 13 bases between them.

The chain recombines TRBV29-1 with TRBJ2-3; TRBD1 matches at 7 bases. This CDR3 comprises 16 residues. With V trimmed by 0 bases and J by 5 bases, 11 bases remained unmatched. In germline, CDR1 is SQVTM, CDR2 ANQGSEA. As DNA, the CDR3 is TGCAGCGTTGAAGATCTAGACAGGGCGTTTAGAGATACGCAGTATTTT. Translated, it gives CSVEDLDRAFRDTQYF.

A few counts support this clonotype. The chain couples TRBV4-2 to TRBJ2-3; no reliable D call. The CDR3 covers 13 residues. V lost 0 bases and J 6 bases, leaving 7 bases between the germline ends. Per the germline V gene, CDR1 is LGHNA and CDR2 is YNFKEQ. Here the CDR3 reads CASSQDPRDTQYF. DNA of the CDR3: TGTGCCAGCAGCCAAGATCCCCGGGATACGCAGTATTTT.

V usage is TRBV30 and J usage is TRBJ1-1; D gene uncertain. Trimming left V 4 bases short and J 3 bases short, with 12 bases between. CDR1 GTSNPN and CDR2 SVGIG come from the germline V gene (reference sequence). This CDR3 comprises 13 residues. The CDR3 coding sequence is TGTGCCTGGACTGGGGTCGCAGACACTGAAGCTTTCTTT. It codes for CAWTGVADTEAFF.

The chain uses TRBV12-3 or TRBV12-4 and TRBJ2-5, with D perhaps being TRBD1 or TRBD2 (6 bases each). The CDR3 totals 12 residues. V was trimmed by 1 base and J by 13 bases, leaving 13 bases between them. The CDR3 spells CASSLDGGHRYF. CDR3 sequence (DNA): TGTGCCAGCAGTTTAGACGGGGGCCACCGGTACTTC.

This clonotype was observed a handful of times. V is TRBV30 and J is TRBJ2-1; unclear D gene. The germline CDR1 and CDR2 sequences are GTSNPN and SVGIG (reference sequence). Deletions cut 0 bases from V and 3 bases from J, with 12 bases between. CDR3 size: 15 residues. Here the CDR3 DNA reads TGTGCCTGGAGTGTAGACGTGTCTATCTACAATGAGCAGTTCTTC. Amino acids: CAWSVDVSIYNEQFF.